Following are 19 T cell receptor beta chains from one sample sequenced in a study of CD8+CD57+ T cells in acquired aplastic anemia. Those patients picked for sequencing had displayed CD8+CD57+ cell expansion on flow cytometry. Profiling of TCR beta VDJ combinations and CDR3 sequences used genomic DNA as template. TCRdb passed the reads through MiXCR, listing each CDR3 protein once. Found here are under 350,000 distinct CDR3 sequences, 50% to 65% of them singletons; the top ten hold roughly 1.2%. The specimen was sorted CD4+, CD8+, or CD8+CD57+ T cells (not recorded which) from PBMCs. Every receptor here comes from a human donor with aplastic anemia.

This clonotype appeared a few times. The rearrangement uses TRBV7-7 and TRBJ2-5; D tentatively reads TRBD1 or TRBD2 (5 bases each). Germline assignment: CDR1 SSHAT and CDR2 FNYEAQ (reference sequence). The germline V and J ends were trimmed by 4 bases and 5 bases, with 17 bases remaining between them. The CDR3 consists of 15 residues. The CDR3 DNA is TGTGCCAGCAGCTCCCAACCGAGCAGGGACGAGACCCAGTACTTC. It is translated as CASSSQPSRDETQYF.

The gene calls are TRBV2 and TRBJ1-1, with unresolved D. Trimming stripped 8 bases from V and 1 base from J, with 8 bases between. This CDR3 spans 12 amino acids. Looked up from germline, CDR1 is SNHLY and CDR2 is FYNNEI. The chain's CDR3 is CASRKENTEAFF. The CDR3 DNA reads TGTGCCAGCCGTAAGGAGAACACTGAAGCTTTCTTT.

This clonotype has ten or more counts. The chain employs TRBV7-8 and TRBJ1-1, with no clear D. Germline CDR1 is SGHVS and CDR2 is FQNEAQ. Between the trimmed V and J ends, which lost 0 bases and 1 base, there was a span of 12 bases. This CDR3 comprises 16 residues. The CDR3 DNA reads TGTGCCAGCAGCTTAGCGCATTCCCTTGGGAACACTGAAGCTTTCTTT. Protein product: CASSLAHSLGNTEAFF.

This clonotype was detected a few times. J is TRBJ2-7 and V is TRBV19; D remains unclear. Germline CDR1 is LNHDA and CDR2 is SQIVND (reference sequence). The CDR3 consists of 14 residues. V was pared by 5 bases and J by 6 bases, with 17 bases between. The CDR3, as DNA: TGTGCCAGTAGTTTAGGTCCAGGTCGGAGCGAGCAGTACTTC. Residues: CASSLGPGRSEQYF. Using reference TRBV19 and TRBJ2-7 for the parts outside the CDR3, the full variable domain is DGGITQSPKYLFRKEGQNVTLSCEQNLNHDAMYWYRQDPGQGLRLIYYSQIVNDFQKGDIAEGYSVSREKKESFPLTVTSAQKNPTAFYLCASSLGPGRSEQYFGPGTRLTVT.

For this clonotype: The CDR3 ends on some other residue instead of the conserved phenylalanine or tryptophan, so this is likely a read error. It is unclear where the CDR3 begins or ends on the DNA, so no DNA is shown, and the CDR3 is as TCRdb lists it. The chain is built from TRBV5-1 and TRBJ2-7; the D segment call TRBD1 is taken from the table without a DNA check. Germline V gene data show CDR1 as SGHRS and CDR2 as YFSETQ. Both ends counted, the CDR3 spans 14 residues. CDR3 residues: CASSPGGREYEQHL.

This clonotype occurred a few times. This chain joins TRBV29-1 and TRBJ2-2, with D possibly being TRBD2 (5 bases). CDR3 length equals 15 residues. V was clipped by 0 bases and J by 8 bases, with 16 bases between them. Per the germline V gene, CDR1 is SQVTM and CDR2 is ANQGSEA. CDR3 DNA sequence: TGCAGCGTTGAAGATGCGGGCACTAACTCGGGGGAGCTGTTTTTT. This sequence encodes CSVEDAGTNSGELFF.

The chain has TRBV20-1 and TRBJ2-1, with D unresolved. The V end lost 4 bases, the J end lost 6 bases, and 10 bases lay between the germline ends. This CDR3 region has 12 residues. CDR1 and CDR2 from the germline V gene are DFQATT and SNEGSKA (reference sequence). CDR3: CSAIPWSNEQFF. In nucleotides, the CDR3 is TGCAGTGCTATTCCATGGAGCAATGAGCAGTTCTTC.

The rearrangement joins TRBV20-1 to TRBJ2-1; 14 positions match TRBD2. Germline V CDR1 and CDR2: DFQATT, SNEGSKA (reference sequence). The V and J ends lost 6 bases and 7 bases, in that order; junction bases with no gene match: 8. This CDR3 comprises 15 residues. The chain's CDR3 is CSARGTSGRLNEQFF. CDR3 nucleotide sequence: TGCAGTGCCCGTGGGACTAGCGGGAGATTGAATGAGCAGTTCTTC.

The genes are TRBV29-1 and TRBJ1-1; D gene uncertain. Trimming left V 0 bases short and J 6 bases short, with 17 bases between. The CDR3 runs to 15 residues. Per the germline V gene, CDR1 is SQVTM and CDR2 is ANQGSEA. The CDR3: CSVEEGTASPPEAFF. The CDR3 DNA reads TGCAGCGTTGAAGAAGGCACTGCTAGCCCACCTGAAGCTTTCTTT.

The chain combines TRBV7-2 with TRBJ1-2; possible D gene TRBD1, 5 bases. V was cut by 4 bases and J by 7 bases, with 25 bases left in between. CDR3 length equals 17 residues. Germline loops: CDR1 SGHTA, CDR2 FQGNSA. This CDR3 reads CASSSDPQGVRVGGYTF. The CDR3 coding sequence is TGTGCCAGCAGCTCCGACCCCCAGGGTGTGAGGGTTGGTGGCTACACCTTC.

The CDR3 coding sequence is TGTGCCAGCAGCCTCTTGGGGGATTACAATGAGCAGTTCTTC. Protein product: CASSLLGDYNEQFF. The chain uses TRBV7-9 and TRBJ2-1; TRBD1 or TRBD2 may be the D gene (5 bases each). Between the trimmed V and J ends, which lost 5 bases and 4 bases, there was a span of 12 bases. The germline V gene has CDR1 SEHNR and CDR2 FQNEAQ (reference sequence). The CDR3 is 14 residues long.

The chain is built from TRBV24-1 and TRBJ2-5; TRBD1 agrees at 7 bases. Germline assignment: CDR1 KGHDR and CDR2 SFDVKD. With 4 bases clipped from V and 4 bases from J, the junction kept 8 bases outside the gene matches. This CDR3 has 15 amino acids. CDR3 sequence: CATSDPTTGRETQYF. The DNA for the CDR3 is TGTGCCACCAGTGACCCCACGACAGGGAGAGAGACCCAGTACTTC.

V and J are TRBV20-1 and TRBJ1-5; no clear D gene. Germline V CDR1 and CDR2: DFQATT, SNEGSKA (reference sequence). CDR3 length: 14 residues. Trimming shortened V by 3 bases and J by 0 bases, and 9 bases separated the two germline ends. The CDR3 DNA is TGCAGTGCTAGGCCGGCGAGTAGCAATCAGCCCCAGCATTTT. Protein sequence: CSARPASSNQPQHF.

J is TRBJ2-7 and V is TRBV5-4, with 7 bases matching TRBD1. CDR1 is SGHNT and CDR2 is YYREEE in the germline V gene (reference sequence). V was clipped by 4 bases and J by 9 bases; unmatched bases: 13. This CDR3 is 14 amino acids long. Here the CDR3 reads CASSPRRTGSGQYF. In DNA form, the CDR3 reads TGTGCCAGCAGCCCTAGACGGACAGGCTCGGGGCAGTACTTC.

In this sample, this clonotype turned up many times. The chain couples TRBV2 to TRBJ2-2; D is unclear. Trimming stripped 7 bases from V and 7 bases from J, with 10 bases between. Germline values: CDR1 SNHLY, CDR2 FYNNEI. This CDR3 is built from 12 residues. CDR3 sequence: CASTQNLGELFF. CDR3 coding DNA: TGTGCCAGCACTCAGAATCTCGGGGAGCTGTTTTTT. Full variable domain (outside the CDR3, taken from reference TRBV2 and TRBJ2-2): EPEVTQTPSHQVTQMGQEVILRCVPISNHLYFYWYRQILGQKVEFLVSFYNNEISEKSEIFDDQFSVERPDGSNFTLKIRSTKLEDSAMYFCASTQNLGELFFGEGSRLTVL.

In this sample, this clonotype turned up many times. The genes are TRBV7-8 and TRBJ2-7, with D uncertain. The CDR3 sequence is 13 residues long. V lost 2 bases, J lost 3 bases, and 8 bases lay in between. The germline V gene encodes CDR1 SGHVS and CDR2 FQNEAQ. The DNA for the CDR3 is TGTGCCAGCAGCTTAAATAGGTTCTACGAGCAGTACTTC. As protein: CASSLNRFYEQYF.

This clonotype was found once. The chain combines TRBV19 with TRBJ1-3; no reliable D call. CDR1 and CDR2 from the germline V gene are LNHDA and SQIVND (reference sequence). Trimming removed 6 bases at V and 2 bases at J, with 8 bases between. There are 13 residues in the CDR3. The CDR3 protein is CASSGRTGNTIYF. CDR3 sequence (DNA): TGTGCCAGTAGCGGGAGGACTGGAAACACCATATATTTT.

This clonotype came up many times. V gene TRBV20-1 combines with J gene TRBJ1-6, with D hard to call. CDR1 DFQATT and CDR2 SNEGSKA come from the germline V gene (reference sequence). V gave up 1 base and J gave up 3 bases, with 10 bases separating them. There are 15 residues in the CDR3. The CDR3: CSARVGGDYNSPLHF. CDR3 DNA: TGCAGTGCTAGAGTCGGTGGGGACTATAATTCACCCCTCCACTTT.

The V and J genes are TRBV4-3 and TRBJ1-6; perhaps TRBD1 as D (6 bases). The CDR3 is 13 residues long. Trimming stripped 5 bases from V and 9 bases from J, with 11 bases between. The germline CDR1 and CDR2 sequences are LGHNA and YSLEER. CDR3 DNA: TGCGCCAGCAGCACTAGGGGGACTTCACCCCTCCACTTT. Encoded protein: CASSTRGTSPLHF.